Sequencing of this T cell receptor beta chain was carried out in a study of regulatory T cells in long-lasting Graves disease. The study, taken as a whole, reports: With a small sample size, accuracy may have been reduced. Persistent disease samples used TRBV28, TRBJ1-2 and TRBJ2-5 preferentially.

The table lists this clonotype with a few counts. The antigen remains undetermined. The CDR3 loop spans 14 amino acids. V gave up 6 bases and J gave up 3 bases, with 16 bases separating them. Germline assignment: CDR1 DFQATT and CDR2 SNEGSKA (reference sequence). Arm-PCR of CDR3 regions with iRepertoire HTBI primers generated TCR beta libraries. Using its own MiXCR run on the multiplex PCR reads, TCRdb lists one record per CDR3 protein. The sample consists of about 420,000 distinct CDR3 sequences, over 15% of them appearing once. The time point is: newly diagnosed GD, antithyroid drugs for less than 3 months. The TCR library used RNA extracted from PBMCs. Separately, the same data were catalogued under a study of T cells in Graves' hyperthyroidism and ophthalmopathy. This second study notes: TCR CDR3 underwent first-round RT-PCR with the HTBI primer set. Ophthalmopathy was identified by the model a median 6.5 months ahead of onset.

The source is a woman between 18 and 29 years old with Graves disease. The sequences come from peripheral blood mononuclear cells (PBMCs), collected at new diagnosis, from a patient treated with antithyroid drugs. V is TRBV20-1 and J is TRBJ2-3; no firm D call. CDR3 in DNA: TGCAGTGCCCGTGGTAAAGGTGGTACAGATACGCAGTATTTT. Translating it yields CSARGKGGTDTQYF.